This TCR beta chain was found in a study of blood T cell repertoires in COVID-19. The CDR3 covers 15 residues. CDR1 and CDR2 (germline): SQVTM, ANQGSEA. V gave up 4 bases and J gave up 3 bases; unmatched junction bases: 9. The method was immunoSEQ multiplex PCR; TCRdb's version includes in-frame clones alone and lacks a portion of them. The table records some 390,000 clones, 85% to 90% of them present only once. The chain couples TRBV29-1 to TRBJ2-1; 7 bases are a match to TRBD2. The receptor was derived from a human donor in a cohort sampled during active COVID-19. Input material: peripheral blood. CDR3 coding DNA: TGCAGCGTTGTAGGTGGGAGGGATAACTACAATGAGCAGTTCTTC. Translating it yields CSVVGGRDNYNEQFF.